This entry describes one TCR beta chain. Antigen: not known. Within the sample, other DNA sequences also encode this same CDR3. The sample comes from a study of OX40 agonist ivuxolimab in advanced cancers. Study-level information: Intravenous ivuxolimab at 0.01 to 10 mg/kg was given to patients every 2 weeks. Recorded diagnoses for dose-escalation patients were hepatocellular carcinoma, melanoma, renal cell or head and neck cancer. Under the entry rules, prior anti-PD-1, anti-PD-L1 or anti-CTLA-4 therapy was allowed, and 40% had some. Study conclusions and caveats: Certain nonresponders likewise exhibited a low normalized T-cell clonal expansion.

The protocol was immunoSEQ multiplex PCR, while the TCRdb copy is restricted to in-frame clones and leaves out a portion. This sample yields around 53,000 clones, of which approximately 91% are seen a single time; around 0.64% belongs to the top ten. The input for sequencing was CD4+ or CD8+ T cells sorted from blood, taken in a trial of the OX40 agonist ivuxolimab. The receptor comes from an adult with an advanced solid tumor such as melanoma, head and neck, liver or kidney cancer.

Here the CDR3 reads CATSRDRIYGYTF. CDR3 nucleotide sequence: TGTGCCACCAGCAGAGACAGGATATATGGCTACACCTTC. The chain recombines TRBV15 with TRBJ1-2; no clear D gene. Looked up from germline, CDR1 is LNHNV and CDR2 is YYDKDF (reference sequence). The CDR3 totals 13 residues. With 0 bases removed from V and 5 bases from J, the gap between germline ends came to 7 bases. The whole variable domain, filled in from reference TRBV15 and TRBJ1-2, reads DAMVIQNPRYQVTQFGKPVTLSCSQTLNHNVMYWYQQKSSQAPKLLFHYYDKDFNNEADTPDNFQSRRPNTSFCFLDIRSPGLGDTAMYLCATSRDRIYGYTFGSGTRLTVV.